This entry describes one T cell receptor beta chain. Its matching antigen is unknown. This sample stems from a study of shared clonotypes between healthy human individuals. Study observations and caveats: Limited genetic and exposure-history diversity came from having few donors.

Every subset's genomic DNA went evenly onto several immunoSEQ plates. PCR replicates from unsorted PBMC used 250 to 300 ng DNA, and this amount was around 28,000 T cell genomes. Ten immunoSEQ deep assay plates served to sequence unsorted PBMC DNA. Measured with immunoSEQ multiplex PCR; TCRdb has only the in-frame clones, and not every one. The sample shows approximately 440,000 clones, approximately 71% of them seen only once. Sequenced: PBMCs. This clonotype was sampled from a woman between 35 and 50 years old in good health. Some clones in this sample may be carry-over from other donors' samples.

Written as DNA, the CDR3 is TGTGCCAGCAGTTTGGAGGACAGGGGGGAGCAGTACTTC. Its translation: CASSLEDRGEQYF. The rearrangement joins TRBV28 to TRBJ2-7, with TRBD1 matching over 10 bases. Trimming removed 3 bases from V and 7 bases from J; junction bases left unmatched: 3. The CDR3 has 13 amino acids. The germline gives CDR1 MDHEN, CDR2 SYDVKM.